These 2 T cell receptor beta chains were sequenced from one sample in a study of cytotoxic CD8 clonotypes in ibrutinib-treated CLL. Assay: immunoSEQ multiplex PCR; the TCRdb copy retains only in-frame clones and omits some. There are about 140,000 clones in the sample; roughly 80% occur only once, and roughly a quarter lies in the top ten. Here the sequenced sample was PBMCs, taken after 12 months of ibrutinib treatment. All receptors come from a human donor with chronic lymphocytic leukemia.

The V and J genes are TRBV7-2 and TRBJ1-2; perhaps TRBD1 as D (6 bases). The CDR3 runs to 14 residues. V was trimmed by 4 bases and J by 8 bases, leaving 17 bases between them. The germline CDR1 and CDR2 sequences are SGHTA and FQGNSA. This CDR3 reads CASSSSQQGWGYTF. As DNA, the CDR3 is TGTGCCAGCAGCTCGTCTCAACAGGGTTGGGGCTACACCTTC.

J is TRBJ2-3 and V is TRBV27; 7 bases are shared with TRBD2. The germline CDR1 and CDR2 sequences are MNHEY and SMNVEV (reference sequence). This CDR3 region has 12 residues. Trimming removed 6 bases from V and 6 bases from J; junction bases left unmatched: 3. The CDR3 nucleotides read TGTGCCAGCAGCCGGCGGGGGGATACGCAGTATTTT. Protein sequence: CASSRRGDTQYF.